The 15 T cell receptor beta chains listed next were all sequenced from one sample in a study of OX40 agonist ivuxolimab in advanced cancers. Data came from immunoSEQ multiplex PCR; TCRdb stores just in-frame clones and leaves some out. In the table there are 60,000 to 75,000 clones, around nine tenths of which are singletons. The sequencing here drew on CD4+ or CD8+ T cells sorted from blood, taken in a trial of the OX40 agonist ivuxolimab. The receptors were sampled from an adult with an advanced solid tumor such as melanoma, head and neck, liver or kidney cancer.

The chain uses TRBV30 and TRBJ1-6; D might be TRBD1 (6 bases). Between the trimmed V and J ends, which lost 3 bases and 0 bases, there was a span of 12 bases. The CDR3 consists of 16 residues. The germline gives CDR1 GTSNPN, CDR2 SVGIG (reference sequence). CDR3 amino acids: CAWSDDRSSYNSPLHF. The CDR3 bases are TGTGCCTGGAGCGATGACAGGAGCTCCTATAATTCACCCCTCCACTTT.

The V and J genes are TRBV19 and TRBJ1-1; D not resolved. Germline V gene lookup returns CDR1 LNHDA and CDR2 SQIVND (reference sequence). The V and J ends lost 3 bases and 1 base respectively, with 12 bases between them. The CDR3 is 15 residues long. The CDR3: CASSMRRQRNTEAFF. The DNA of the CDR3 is TGTGCCAGTAGTATGAGGCGGCAGAGGAACACTGAAGCTTTCTTT.

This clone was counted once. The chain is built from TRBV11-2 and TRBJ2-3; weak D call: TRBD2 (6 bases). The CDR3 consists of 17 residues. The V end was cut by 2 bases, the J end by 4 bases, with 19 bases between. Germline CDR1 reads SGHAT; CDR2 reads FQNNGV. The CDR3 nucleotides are TGTGCCAGCAGCTTATTCGGTGGCGGGACCTCTGCAGATACGCAGTATTTT. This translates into CASSLFGGGTSADTQYF.

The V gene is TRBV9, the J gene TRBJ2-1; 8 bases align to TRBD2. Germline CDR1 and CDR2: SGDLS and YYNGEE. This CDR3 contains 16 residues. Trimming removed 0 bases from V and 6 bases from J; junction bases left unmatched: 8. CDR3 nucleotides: TGTGCCAGCAGCGTAGCACCGGGACTAGGGGTCAATGAGCAGTTCTTC. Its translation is CASSVAPGLGVNEQFF. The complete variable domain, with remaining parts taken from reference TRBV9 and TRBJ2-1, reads DSGVTQTPKHLITATGQRVTLRCSPRSGDLSVYWYQQSLDQGLQFLIQYYNGEERAKGNILERFSAQQFPDLHSELNLSSLELGDSALYFCASSVAPGLGVNEQFFGPGTRLTVL.

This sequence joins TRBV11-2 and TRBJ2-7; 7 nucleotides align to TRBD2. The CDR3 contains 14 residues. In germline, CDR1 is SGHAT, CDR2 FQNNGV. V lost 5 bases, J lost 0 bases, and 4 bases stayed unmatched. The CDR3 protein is CASSEERDSYEQYF. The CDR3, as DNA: TGTGCCAGCAGCGAAGAGCGGGACTCCTACGAGCAGTACTTC. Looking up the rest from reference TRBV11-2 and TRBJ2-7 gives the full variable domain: EAGVAQSPRYKIIEKRQSVAFWCNPISGHATLYWYQQILGQGPKLLIQFQNNGVVDDSQLPKDRFSAERLKGVDSTLKIQPAKLEDSAVYLCASSEERDSYEQYFGPGTRLTVT.

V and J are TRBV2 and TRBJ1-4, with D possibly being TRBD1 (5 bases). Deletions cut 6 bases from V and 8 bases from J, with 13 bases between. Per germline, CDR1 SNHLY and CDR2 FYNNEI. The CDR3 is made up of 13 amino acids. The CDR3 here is CASSRDRREKLFF. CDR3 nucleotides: TGTGCCAGCAGCCGGGACCGACGGGAAAAACTGTTTTTT.

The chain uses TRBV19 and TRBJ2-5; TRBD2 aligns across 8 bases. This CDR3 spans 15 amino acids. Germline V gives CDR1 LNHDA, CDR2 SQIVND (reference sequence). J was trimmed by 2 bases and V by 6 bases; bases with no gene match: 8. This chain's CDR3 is CASSESGGRQETQYF. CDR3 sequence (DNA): TGTGCCAGTAGCGAATCGGGGGGGAGACAAGAGACCCAGTACTTC.

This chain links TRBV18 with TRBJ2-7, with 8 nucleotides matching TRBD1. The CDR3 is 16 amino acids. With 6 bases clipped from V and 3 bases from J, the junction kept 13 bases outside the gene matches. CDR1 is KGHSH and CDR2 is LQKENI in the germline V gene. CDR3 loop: CASSPGTGETFYEQYF. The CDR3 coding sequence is TGTGCCAGCTCGCCCGGGACAGGAGAGACCTTCTACGAGCAGTACTTC. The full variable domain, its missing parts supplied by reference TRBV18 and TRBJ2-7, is NAGVMQNPRHLVRRRGQEARLRCSPMKGHSHVYWYRQLPEEGLKFMVYLQKENIIDESGMPKERFSAEFPKEGPSILRIQQVVRGDSAAYFCASSPGTGETFYEQYFGPGTRLTVT.

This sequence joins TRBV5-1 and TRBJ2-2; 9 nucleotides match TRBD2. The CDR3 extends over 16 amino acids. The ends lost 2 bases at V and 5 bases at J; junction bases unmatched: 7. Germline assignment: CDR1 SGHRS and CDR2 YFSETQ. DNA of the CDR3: TGCGCCAGCAGCTTATTAGCGGGAGCACTTACCGGGGAGCTGTTTTTT. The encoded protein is CASSLLAGALTGELFF.

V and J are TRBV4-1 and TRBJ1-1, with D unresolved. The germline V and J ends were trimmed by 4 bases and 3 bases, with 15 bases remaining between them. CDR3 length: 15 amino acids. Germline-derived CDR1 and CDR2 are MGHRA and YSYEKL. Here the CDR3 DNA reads TGCGCCAGCAGCCCGCGGTGGTCTTCGGACACTGAAGCTTTCTTT. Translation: CASSPRWSSDTEAFF.

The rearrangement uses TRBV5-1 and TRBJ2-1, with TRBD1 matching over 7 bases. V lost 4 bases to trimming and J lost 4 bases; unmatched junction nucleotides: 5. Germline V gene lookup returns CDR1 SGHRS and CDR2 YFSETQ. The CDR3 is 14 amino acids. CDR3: CASSLQDRYNEQFF. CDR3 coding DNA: TGCGCCAGCAGCCTCCAGGACAGGTACAATGAGCAGTTCTTC.

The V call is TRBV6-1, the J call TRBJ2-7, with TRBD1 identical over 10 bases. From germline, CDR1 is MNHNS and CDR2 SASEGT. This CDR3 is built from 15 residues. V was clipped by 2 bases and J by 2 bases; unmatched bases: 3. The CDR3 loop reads CASSEPGTGAYEQYF. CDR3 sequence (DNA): TGTGCCAGCAGTGAACCCGGGACAGGGGCCTACGAGCAGTACTTC.

The CDR3 nucleotides are TGTGCCAGTCTAGAGGGGGGCATCCAGCGATTTAACTATGGCTACACCTTC. It specifies CASLEGGIQRFNYGYTF. The rearrangement joins TRBV19 to TRBJ1-2, with a possible D match to TRBD1 (6 bases). Germline CDR1 reads LNHDA; CDR2 reads SQIVND (reference sequence). The CDR3 consists of 17 residues. With 8 bases removed from V and 1 base from J, the gap between germline ends came to 23 bases. The full variable domain, with the rest looked up from reference TRBV19 and TRBJ1-2, is DGGITQSPKYLFRKEGQNVTLSCEQNLNHDAMYWYRQDPGQGLRLIYYSQIVNDFQKGDIAEGYSVSREKKESFPLTVTSAQKNPTAFYLCASLEGGIQRFNYGYTFGSGTRLTVV.

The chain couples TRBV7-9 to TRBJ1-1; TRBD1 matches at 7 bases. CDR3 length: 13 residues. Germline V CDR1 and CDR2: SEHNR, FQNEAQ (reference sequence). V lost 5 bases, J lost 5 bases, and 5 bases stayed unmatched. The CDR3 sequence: CASSDRVLTEAFF. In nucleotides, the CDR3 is TGTGCCAGCAGCGACAGGGTGTTGACTGAAGCTTTCTTT.

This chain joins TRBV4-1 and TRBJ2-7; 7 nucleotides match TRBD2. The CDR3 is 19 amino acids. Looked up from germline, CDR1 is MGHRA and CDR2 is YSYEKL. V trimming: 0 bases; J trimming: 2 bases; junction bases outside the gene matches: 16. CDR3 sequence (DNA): TGCGCCAGCAGCCAAGATCCGATACAGATGACGGGAGGCACCTACGAGCAGTACTTC. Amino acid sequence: CASSQDPIQMTGGTYEQYF.